The rows below give T cell receptor beta chains drawn from one sample of a study of cytomegalovirus exposure and HLA in healthy donors. Some clones are missing from TCRdb's copy, which holds only in-frame ones; the method was immunoSEQ multiplex PCR. The repertoire holds 110,000 to 150,000 clones, with just over 85% as singletons. Sequenced: PBMCs. The receptors originated from a woman in her late teens or twenties in good health and CMV-seropositive. Both conserved end residues are part of each CDR3. Fields, in order: V gene, clone size, D gene, J gene, CDR3 DNA, CDR3 protein. A D gene is named only where the DNA matches it firmly. The listing skips clone size in some rows; elsewhere it reads once, few, many or a size class.

>TRBV10-1|-|-|TRBJ2-1
TGCGCCAGCAGTAAACCTCAGGGAAATGAGCAGTTCTTC
CASSKPQGNEQFF
>TRBV7-2|-|TRBD1|TRBJ2-5
TGTGCCAGCAGCCGGGACAGGGGGTACCAAGAGACCCAGTACTTC
CASSRDRGYQETQYF
>TRBV25-1|-|-|TRBJ2-2
TGTGCCAGCAGTGGACGTACAGGGAGGGCCGGGGAGCTGTTTTTT
CASSGRTGRAGELFF
>TRBV15|-|TRBD1|TRBJ1-1
TGTGCCACCAGCAGAGACCGCGGGACAGGGGGGTCCACTGAAGCTTTCTTT
CATSRDRGTGGSTEAFF
>TRBV9|-|TRBD1|TRBJ1-1
TGTGCCAGCAGCGGACGACAGGGTTACACTGAAGCTTTCTTT
CASSGRQGYTEAFF
>TRBV4-2|-|-|TRBJ1-6
TGTGCCAGCAGCCAAGATCCGAGGTATAATTCACCCCTCCACTTT
CASSQDPRYNSPLHF
>TRBV6-6|-|TRBD1|TRBJ2-7
TGTGCCAGCAGCCGAGGACAGGGGAGCGAGCAGTACTTC
CASSRGQGSEQYF
>TRBV5-4|-|-|TRBJ2-6
TGTGCCAGCAGCTTTGGGGGGGCGGGTCGGAAAGACCTGGGGGCCAACGTCCTGACTTTC
CASSFGGAGRKDLGANVLTF
>TRBV5-1|-|-|TRBJ1-3
TGCGCCAGCAGCTTGGTCACAGGGTCTCCTGGAAACACCATATATTTT
CASSLVTGSPGNTIYF
>TRBV5-1|-|-|TRBJ1-1
TGCGCCAGCAGCTTGGGGTATGGCGGGGGACGGGATGAAGCTTTCTTT
CASSLGYGGGRDEAFF
>TRBV6-1|-|TRBD1|TRBJ1-5
TGTGCCAGCAGTGTTTCATCGGACAGGGGAAATCAGCCCCAGCATTTT
CASSVSSDRGNQPQHF
>TRBV7-2|-|TRBD2|TRBJ2-7
TGTGCCAGCAGCTATACTAGCGGGGTCTACGAGCAGTACTTC
CASSYTSGVYEQYF
>TRBV9|-|TRBD1|TRBJ1-5
TGTGCCAGCAGCGCTCCGGGACAGATCAATCAGCCCCAGCATTTT
CASSAPGQINQPQHF
>TRBV6-6|-|TRBD1|TRBJ1-2
TGTGCCAGCAGCCAGGACAGGGTCGCACCCTATGGCTACACCTTC
CASSQDRVAPYGYTF
>TRBV7-9|-|TRBD1|TRBJ1-2
TGTGCCAGCAGCCGTCAGGGACAGCGCTATGGCTACACCTTC
CASSRQGQRYGYTF
>TRBV10-3|-|-|TRBJ2-7
TGTGCCATCAGTCCCGATGTGAGGTACGAGCAGTACTTC
CAISPDVRYEQYF
>TRBV28|-|TRBD1|TRBJ1-2
TGTGCCAGCAGCCTTTCGGGACAGGGTCGGGACTATGGCTACACCTTC
CASSLSGQGRDYGYTF
>TRBV11-2|once|TRBD1|TRBJ1-1
TGTGCCAGCAGCTTAGTTTACAGGGGGCACACTGAAGCTTTCTTT
CASSLVYRGHTEAFF
>TRBV13|once|TRBD1|TRBJ1-3
TGTGCCAGCAGCCAAATGGGACAGTATTTTGACACCATATATTTT
CASSQMGQYFDTIYF
>TRBV27|-|TRBD1|TRBJ1-1
TGTGCCAGCAGTTCCCCCGGGACAGGCTGGGGCACTGAAGCTTTCTTT
CASSSPGTGWGTEAFF
>TRBV28|-|-|TRBJ1-2
TGTGCCAGCAGTTTACCCAGCTATGGCTACACCTTC
CASSLPSYGYTF
>TRBV29-1|-|TRBD1|TRBJ1-4
TGCAGCGTGGATTTCACCGGGACAGGGGAAGAAAAACTGTTTTTT
CSVDFTGTGEEKLFF
>TRBV30|-|TRBD1|TRBJ1-1
TGTGCCTGGAGGGGACAGGGGGCGACTGAAGCTTTCTTT
CAWRGQGATEAFF
>TRBV18|-|TRBD1|TRBJ1-1
TGTGCCAGCTCACCACCGACAGGGGGCGCAGACACTGAAGCTTTCTTT
CASSPPTGGADTEAFF
>TRBV4-2|-|-|TRBJ2-1
TGTGCCAGCAGCCAAGATCGACCCACTAGTCGCTCCTACAATGAGCAGTTCTTC
CASSQDRPTSRSYNEQFF
>TRBV18|-|TRBD1|TRBJ2-1
TGTGCCAGCTCCATAGGACAGGGCGGGCTAAACAGTGAGCAGTTCTTC
CASSIGQGGLNSEQFF
>TRBV28|-|-|TRBJ1-3
TGTGCCAGCAGTTTCCCAAACTCTGGAAACACCATATATTTT
CASSFPNSGNTIYF
>TRBV7-2|-|-|TRBJ1-4
TGTGCCAGCAGCTTAAGGTCCGGGGGGGCTAATGAAAAACTGTTTTTT
CASSLRSGGANEKLFF
>TRBV2|-|-|TRBJ2-1
TGTGCCAGCAGTGAGCGAGGCGAGCAGTTCTTC
CASSERGEQFF
>TRBV7-8|once|-|TRBJ1-5
TGTGCCAGCAGCTTAAGCGTCGAACAGCCCCAGCATTTT
CASSLSVEQPQHF
>TRBV7-9|-|-|TRBJ2-7
TGTGCCAGCAGCCCCCTCTTTAGAGGGCGCGAGCAGTACTTC
CASSPLFRGREQYF
>TRBV5-1|-|-|TRBJ2-1
TGCGCCAGCAGCATACAGGGCGATGAGCAGTTCTTC
CASSIQGDEQFF
>TRBV7-9|-|-|TRBJ2-1
TGTGCCAGCAGCTTAGCTCCGCAGGGCAGTGAGCAGTTCTTC
CASSLAPQGSEQFF
>TRBV27|-|TRBD1|TRBJ2-2
TGTGCCAGCAGTTTATCTCGGACAGGGGCGACTCGCACCGGGGAGCTGTTTTTT
CASSLSRTGATRTGELFF
>TRBV19|-|-|TRBJ1-1
TGTGCCAGTAGTTCAGGACTGACTGAAGCTTTCTTT
CASSSGLTEAFF
>TRBV18|once|TRBD1|TRBJ1-2
TGTGCCAGCTCCGTGCAGGGGGACTATGGCTACACCTTC
CASSVQGDYGYTF
>TRBV30|-|-|TRBJ2-2
TGTGCCTGGATTGGCCAGGGGAACACCGGGGAGCTGTTTTTT
CAWIGQGNTGELFF
>TRBV7-3|-|-|TRBJ2-7
TGTGCCAGCAGCTCTGGGGTAGGGGAAGGCTACGAGCAGTACTTC
CASSSGVGEGYEQYF
>TRBV7-3|-|-|TRBJ2-2
TGTGCCAGCAGCCCATTTCGGTCGAACACCGGGGAGCTGTTTTTT
CASSPFRSNTGELFF
>TRBV27|-|-|TRBJ2-5
TGTGCCAGCAGTAAAGGAACAGGGAGGGTGGAGACCCAGTACTTC
CASSKGTGRVETQYF
>TRBV6-1|-|-|TRBJ1-1
TGTGCCAGCAGTGGCACTGGGGGGAGGAACACTGAAGCTTTCTTT
CASSGTGGRNTEAFF
>TRBV6-6|-|-|TRBJ2-1
TGTGCCAGCAAACGAGAGTACAATGAGCAGTTCTTC
CASKREYNEQFF
>TRBV18|-|TRBD1|TRBJ1-1
TGTGCCAGCTCACCACCGACAGGGAGAGGAACTGAAGCTTTCTTT
CASSPPTGRGTEAFF
>TRBV11-3|-|-|TRBJ2-3
TGTGCCAGCAGCTCCGAAGCGACCACAGATACGCAGTATTTT
CASSSEATTDTQYF
>TRBV23-1|-|-|TRBJ2-5
TGCGCCAGCAGTCAATCGCCTAGCAAGTTGAGACCAACCCCGCAGTACTTC
CASSQSPSKLRPTPQYF
>TRBV19|-|-|TRBJ2-2
TGTGCCAGTAGCAGACAAGGGGAAACCGGGGAGCTGTTTTTT
CASSRQGETGELFF
>TRBV2|-|TRBD1|TRBJ2-7
TGTGCCAGCAGTGTTAAAGGGACAGGGATATACGAGCAGTACTTC
CASSVKGTGIYEQYF
>TRBV11-2|-|TRBD1|TRBJ2-5
TGTGCCAGCAGCTTCCTTGGACAGGGTGGACAAGAGACCCAGTACTTC
CASSFLGQGGQETQYF
>TRBV27|-|-|TRBJ2-7
TGTGCCAGCAGTTCCTACCCCCAGGGGGGCTACGAGCAGTACTTC
CASSSYPQGGYEQYF
>TRBV10-1|-|TRBD1|TRBJ1-2
TGCGCCAGCAACTTGACAGGGGTTGGCTACACCTTC
CASNLTGVGYTF
>TRBV4-3|-|TRBD1|TRBJ2-1
TGCGCCAGCAGCCACGTTGACAGGGGAGGTGAGCAGTTCTTC
CASSHVDRGGEQFF
>TRBV5-1|-|-|TRBJ1-1
TGCGCCAGCACCACGGACGGGAGCACTGAAGCTTTCTTT
CASTTDGSTEAFF
>TRBV6-5|-|TRBD2|TRBJ2-1
TGTGCCAGCAGCCCCCAAGCGGGAGGGCGGAATGAGCAGTTCTTC
CASSPQAGGRNEQFF
>TRBV25-1|-|-|TRBJ2-3
TGTGCCAGCAGTGGAGGGCGGCAATCGGGTGCAGATACGCAGTATTTT
CASSGGRQSGADTQYF
>TRBV10-2|once|-|TRBJ1-2
TGCGCCAGCAGCATCAAGGACAAGATCTATGACTACACCTTC
CASSIKDKIYDYTF
>TRBV5-1|few|-|TRBJ1-2
TGCGCCAGCAGGCTAAGCGGTGGCTACACCTTC
CASRLSGGYTF
>TRBV2|-|-|TRBJ2-2
TGTGCCAGTAGACAGGACTCTCACACCGGGGAGCTGTTTTTT
CASRQDSHTGELFF